This paragraph reports one TCR beta chain. What it recognizes is unknown. The CDR3 is made up of 18 amino acids. The V segment lost 1 base and the J segment 6 bases; nucleotides outside the gene matches: 14. Germline V lookup: CDR1 SGHVS, CDR2 FNYEAQ. The study enrolled patients aged 18 to 65 with newly diagnosed hyperthyroidism of under 2 months' duration. Diagnoses rested on clinical symptoms, serum thyroxine and TRAb, thyroid ultrasound and orbital computed tomography. RNA transcripts gave rise to amplified TCR beta CDR3 regions. The study used the HTBI primer set for a first-round RT-PCR of the TCR CDR3. Via MiXCR, TCRdb re-called the multiplex PCR reads, giving one row per CDR3 protein. The sample has over 300,000 distinct CDR3 sequences, around 14% seen once. This entry belongs to a study of T cells in Graves' hyperthyroidism and ophthalmopathy. Study-level results: Ophthalmopathy was model-predicted a median about 6.7 months pre-onset. Most thyroid clonotypes that were expanded above 0.001 also turned up in blood.

This TCR was recovered from a woman in her fifties or sixties with Graves' hyperthyroidism. Sequenced input: blood. This chain links TRBV7-6 with TRBJ2-3; 9 nucleotides line up with TRBD2. The CDR3 region is CASSLDTPLRGGGDTQYF. In nucleotides, the CDR3 is TGTGCCAGCAGCTTAGATACACCACTTCGCGGGGGGGGGGATACGCAGTATTTT.